These 20 T cell receptor beta chains share one sample of origin, sequenced in a study of OX40 agonist ivuxolimab in advanced cancers. Measured with immunoSEQ multiplex PCR; TCRdb has only the in-frame clones, and not every one. The table shows fewer than 50,000 clones, with more than 60% occurring only once. The material sequenced was CD4+ or CD8+ T cells sorted from blood, taken in a trial of the OX40 agonist ivuxolimab. These receptors originate from an adult with an advanced solid tumor such as melanoma, head and neck, liver or kidney cancer.

Only one count was recorded for this clone. This sequence joins TRBV4-2 and TRBJ2-7; D is perhaps TRBD2 (5 bases). Germline V gives CDR1 LGHNA, CDR2 YNFKEQ. V was clipped by 4 bases and J by 0 bases, with 10 bases between them. The CDR3 runs to 14 residues. In DNA, the CDR3 is TGTGCCAGCAGCCTCCGACGGGACTCCTACGAGCAGTACTTC. It yields the protein CASSLRRDSYEQYF.

This clone was observed a handful of times. V usage is TRBV9 and J usage is TRBJ2-1, with 11 bases identical to TRBD2. In germline, CDR1 is SGDLS, CDR2 YYNGEE. Trimming cost V 4 bases and J 3 bases; bases outside gene matches: 9. The length of the CDR3 is 17 residues. CDR3: CASSFSPTSGIYNEQFF. The CDR3 region has the DNA TGTGCCAGCAGCTTCTCGCCGACTAGCGGGATCTACAATGAGCAGTTCTTC.

The genes are TRBV10-2 and TRBJ2-5; either TRBD1 or TRBD2 may supply D (5 bases each). In germline, CDR1 is WSHSY, CDR2 SAAADI. Deletions cut 4 bases from V and 7 bases from J, with 16 bases between. This CDR3 is 14 amino acids long. The CDR3 loop is CASSGDGLSGTQYF. CDR3 bases: TGCGCCAGCAGTGGGGACGGACTTTCAGGGACCCAGTACTTC.

CDR3 bases: TGTGCCAGCTCACCCGGGACAGGCCAAGAGACCCAGTACTTC. Translating it yields CASSPGTGQETQYF. The V and J genes are TRBV18 and TRBJ2-5, with 8 bases identical to TRBD1. The J segment lost 1 base and the V segment lost 3 bases, leaving 1 base of the junction unmatched. Germline loops: CDR1 KGHSH, CDR2 LQKENI. There are 14 residues in the CDR3. Drawing the rest from reference TRBV18 and TRBJ2-5, the complete variable domain is NAGVMQNPRHLVRRRGQEARLRCSPMKGHSHVYWYRQLPEEGLKFMVYLQKENIIDESGMPKERFSAEFPKEGPSILRIQQVVRGDSAAYFCASSPGTGQETQYFGPGTRLLVL.

The chain carries TRBV4-3 and TRBJ2-4, with a tentative D call TRBD2 (5 bases). Germline CDR1 LGHNA, CDR2 YSLEER. V was shortened by 0 bases and J by 4 bases, with 16 bases between the two germline ends. This CDR3 has 17 amino acids. In nucleotides, the CDR3 is TGCGCCAGCAGCCAAGATCTTGAGGGTTTGACTAAAAACATTCAGTACTTC. It specifies CASSQDLEGLTKNIQYF.

The V call is TRBV2, the J call TRBJ2-7; no clear D. CDR1 and CDR2 (germline): SNHLY, FYNNEI. The CDR3 has 11 amino acids. V lost 1 base and J 6 bases, leaving 4 bases between the germline ends. The CDR3 DNA follows: TGTGCCAGCAGTGAAGGACTCGAGCAGTACTTC. This gives the protein CASSEGLEQYF.

This clone has only one observation. This chain's CDR3 is CASSPGLDGDTQYF. CDR3 DNA: TGTGCCAGCTCACCGGGACTAGATGGAGATACGCAGTATTTT. The V and J genes are TRBV18 and TRBJ2-3, with 8 nucleotides matching TRBD2. This CDR3 is built from 14 residues. CDR1 is KGHSH and CDR2 is LQKENI in the germline V gene. Trimming took 3 bases from V and 5 from J; bases not matched to a gene: 4. Based on the CDR3 plus reference TRBV18 and TRBJ2-3, the full variable domain is NAGVMQNPRHLVRRRGQEARLRCSPMKGHSHVYWYRQLPEEGLKFMVYLQKENIIDESGMPKERFSAEFPKEGPSILRIQQVVRGDSAAYFCASSPGLDGDTQYFGPGTRLTVL.

This clone appeared once. Its ends do not fully match the called genes, so a read error is possible. The genes are TRBV7-7 and TRBJ2-7; D is ambiguous. The CDR3 consists of 13 residues. Per germline, CDR1 SSHAT and CDR2 FNYEAQ (reference sequence). The CDR3 DNA follows: TGTGCTAGCAGCTCCGTAGCCGGAAACGAGCAGTACTTC. Protein product: CASSSVAGNEQYF.

This chain's CDR3 is CASSPTGTFSNQPQHF. CDR3 bases: TGTGCCAGCAGCCCTACCGGGACATTTAGCAATCAGCCCCAGCATTTT. V gene TRBV7-9 combines with J gene TRBJ1-5; possibly TRBD1 for D (6 bases). Germline V gene sequence: CDR1 SEHNR, CDR2 FQNEAQ (reference sequence). With 5 bases removed from V and 0 bases from J, the gap between germline ends came to 14 bases. The CDR3 runs 16 residues.

The rearrangement joins TRBV21-1 to TRBJ2-7; the tabulated D call, TRBD1, remains unverified against the DNA. TRBV21-1 is tagged as a pseudogene. The CDR3 totals 14 residues. DNA for the CDR3: TGTGCCAGCAGCGCCCGGGACAGTACCTACGAGCAGTACTTC. This gives the protein CASSARDSTYEQYF.

The sample holds one count of this clone. V gene TRBV7-6 combines with J gene TRBJ2-3; 11 positions agree with TRBD2. Per germline, CDR1 SGHVS and CDR2 FNYEAQ. Losses at the gene ends were 3 bases for V and 3 bases for J; bases not matched to a gene: 11. CDR3 length: 18 residues. Here the CDR3 reads CASSFLGPLAGGTDTQYF. The CDR3 DNA is TGTGCCAGCAGCTTCTTGGGGCCTTTAGCGGGAGGGACAGATACGCAGTATTTT.

This chain joins TRBV5-1 and TRBJ2-3; possibly TRBD1 or TRBD2 for D (5 bases each). Germline values: CDR1 SGHRS, CDR2 YFSETQ. The CDR3 sequence is 15 residues long. With 5 bases removed from V and 3 bases from J, the gap between germline ends came to 16 bases. The CDR3 loop is CASSSRGEGTDTQYF. As DNA, the CDR3 is TGCGCCAGCAGTTCAAGGGGTGAGGGAACAGATACGCAGTATTTT. The full variable domain, in which reference TRBV5-1 and TRBJ2-3 provide the parts outside the CDR3, is KAGVTQTPRYLIKTRGQQVTLSCSPISGHRSVSWYQQTPGQGLQFLFEYFSETQRNKGNFPGRFSGRQFSNSRSEMNVSTLELGDSALYLCASSSRGEGTDTQYFGPGTRLTVL.

The chain is built from TRBV19 and TRBJ2-1; no clear D gene. Trimming removed 3 bases from V and 0 bases from J, with 9 bases in between. This CDR3 comprises 15 residues. Looked up from germline, CDR1 is LNHDA and CDR2 is SQIVND (reference sequence). CDR3 sequence (DNA): TGTGCCAGTAGTATGCAGGTTAGCTCCTACAATGAGCAGTTCTTC. It codes for CASSMQVSSYNEQFF.

V and J are TRBV29-1 and TRBJ2-4; TRBD1 is a possible D gene (5 bases). This CDR3 is built from 11 residues. V lost 6 bases and J 9 bases, leaving 12 bases between the germline ends. Germline loops: CDR1 SQVTM, CDR2 ANQGSEA. In DNA, the CDR3 is TGCAGCGTGGCAGCAGACAGCATTCAGTACTTC. It specifies CSVAADSIQYF.

Within the sample, this clone is medium-sized. The chain combines TRBV2 with TRBJ2-7; possible D gene TRBD2, 5 bases. The CDR3 contains 15 residues. V lost 2 bases and J 4 bases, leaving 15 bases between the germline ends. Germline V lookup: CDR1 SNHLY, CDR2 FYNNEI. CDR3 DNA sequence: TGTGCCAGCAGTGAACTAGCCACCTCCCAGTACGAGCAGTACTTC. Its protein is CASSELATSQYEQYF.

The gene calls are TRBV4-3 and TRBJ2-7; no definite D call. Per the germline V gene, CDR1 is LGHNA and CDR2 is YSLEER. The CDR3 consists of 13 residues. The ends were cut back, 1 base at V and 3 bases at J, with 7 bases in the middle. CDR3 nucleotides: TGCGCCAGCAGCCAAGCCCCAAACTACGAGCAGTACTTC. Translating it yields CASSQAPNYEQYF.

The V and J genes are TRBV5-6 and TRBJ1-5; maybe TRBD1 (5 bases). The CDR3 consists of 16 residues. Germline CDR1 SGHDT, CDR2 YYEEEE. V was shortened by 0 bases and J by 4 bases, with 14 bases between the two germline ends. The CDR3 nucleotides are TGTGCCAGCAGCTTGGTGGAAAGGGGTTTTAATCAGCCCCAGCATTTT. Translation gives CASSLVERGFNQPQHF.

This chain connects TRBV7-3 to TRBJ2-1; 11 bases match TRBD2. V gave up 5 bases and J gave up 10 bases; unmatched junction bases: 13. From germline, CDR1 is SGHTA and CDR2 FQGTGA. The CDR3 is 16 amino acids. CDR3 amino acids: CASSPSVAGGRNEQFF. The CDR3 DNA reads as TGTGCCAGCAGCCCGTCGGTAGCGGGAGGGCGAAACGAGCAGTTCTTC.

The V and J genes are TRBV7-8 and TRBJ2-7, with D unresolved. V was cut by 10 bases and J by 2 bases, with 15 bases left in between. This CDR3 is built from 13 residues. The germline V gene has CDR1 SGHVS and CDR2 FQNEAQ. The CDR3 is CATQPSRAYEQYF. The CDR3 DNA follows: TGTGCCACCCAGCCGTCCAGAGCCTACGAGCAGTACTTC. Filled out from reference TRBV7-8 and TRBJ2-7, the complete variable domain reads GAGVSQSPRYKVAKRGQDVALRCDPISGHVSLFWYQQALGQGPEFLTYFQNEAQLDKSGLPSDRFFAERPEGSVSTLKIQRTQQEDSAVYLCATQPSRAYEQYFGPGTRLTVT.

This clone was observed a few times. This chain links TRBV9 with TRBJ1-2; D not certain. Germline values: CDR1 SGDLS, CDR2 YYNGEE. Trimming removed 5 bases at V and 1 base at J, with 18 bases between. This CDR3 region has 16 residues. Written as DNA, the CDR3 is TGTGCCAGCAGTCTTGGAGGGCTTGCGGGTAACTATGGCTACACCTTC. Translated: CASSLGGLAGNYGYTF.